Reported below is one TCR beta chain. Its antigen is not identified. The data stem from a study of cytomegalovirus exposure and HLA in healthy donors. From germline, CDR1 is LNHDA and CDR2 SQIVND (reference sequence). Trimming took 3 bases from V and 5 from J, leaving 10 bases between them. This CDR3 comprises 13 residues. Study-level points and caveats: Later analysis reportedly placed an Asian-associated ancestry cluster below the roughly 670-donor mean in N-insertions. Analysis performed later found 15,000 or so TCR beta sequences associated with HLA alleles at 0.05 false discovery rate.

The PCR used 60 Vbeta and 13 Jbeta primers. Data came from immunoSEQ multiplex PCR; TCRdb stores just in-frame clones and leaves some out. The data hold about 240,000 clones, with about four fifths observed a single time. The sample consisted of PBMCs. V gene TRBV19 combines with J gene TRBJ2-5; D remains ambiguous. The source is a woman in her forties in good health and CMV-seropositive. The CDR3: CASSMVARETQYF. CDR3 in DNA: TGTGCCAGTAGTATGGTGGCGCGGGAGACCCAGTACTTC.